This TCR beta chain was obtained from a study of cytomegalovirus exposure and HLA in healthy donors (dated by TCRdb to the late 2010s). About the study as a whole: In an earlier analysis of some 550 of the donors, 276 Gb of sequence data and 90 million to 120 million unique TCR beta sequences from about 179 million T cells were reported. A later analysis re-analyzed previously published TCR beta repertoires from roughly 630 donors and added high-resolution HLA genotyping to study TCR occurrence patterns. The number of typed donors differed by locus: about 620-640 for A, B, C, DRB1 and DQB1; 522 for DQA1; approximately 600 for DPA1; and about 450 for DPB1. Along with the approximately 620-subject first cohort, a separate validation cohort of over a hundred different subjects was used. Among under 450 genotyped donors of the cohort, an average of around 240,000 unique TCR beta nucleotide sequences were sequenced per donor, about a sixth of them non-productive. The aim of the study was to test whether cataloging public T cell receptors could identify signatures of past pathogen exposure. HLA typing included class I and class II loci at four-digit resolution. Using immunosequencing, the study profiled T cell repertoires from approximately 700 subjects and related those repertoires to cytomegalovirus serostatus. High-throughput TCR immunosequencing, statistical association of individual TCRs with disease status, and machine learning were combined to predict cytomegalovirus infection status. Several DR-DQ haplotypes were handled as single units for association and clustering because linkage in the cohort was strong. In an earlier analysis of several hundred of the donors, high-throughput TCR beta sequencing was used to judge whether each TCR beta V gene segment behaved as functional or pseudogenic. Of the roughly 420 genotyped donors, 81% were placed in the genetic ancestry cluster associated with self-reported Caucasian donors. All discovery cohort repertoires had been generated on a single sequencing platform. Donor age, sex, ethnicity and CMV serostatus were compiled together with the repertoire data. Genome-wide SNP genotypes for about 55% of the roughly 670 donors were used in a later genetic analysis, which treated that subset as a discovery cohort. About 280 gigabases of sequencing data and approximately 92 million unique TCR sequences made up an early release that covered about 640 HLA-typed donors. Rather than drawing on any new phenotypic data, the later analysis identified candidate immune exposures from TCR beta sequences and the way those sequences occurred across donors.

The method behind the library was the immunoSEQ multiplex PCR assay. The multiplex PCR relied on a mix of 60 forward primers for TCR Vbeta segments and 13 reverse primers for TCR Jbeta segments. A multiplex PCR assay on genomic DNA amplified the CDR3 region of rearranged TCR beta genes. The amplified TCR beta libraries were sequenced on the Illumina HiSeq System as 87-base-pair reads. The paper's data handling went like this. Across the roughly 700 repertoires, a later analysis counted roughly 77 million unique TCR beta chains, some 11 million of which were shared by at least two donors. Raw reads were error-corrected and collapsed into unique sequences by a nearest-neighbor algorithm in which closely related sequences were merged to remove PCR and sequencing errors. To assign V, D and J gene segments, CDR3 sequences were aligned to IMGT reference sequences. Each retained sequence needed at least a six-nucleotide match to both a V gene segment and a J gene segment. A rearrangement counted as productive if the CDR3 had no stop codons and remained in frame with V and J, and every other rearrangement counted as non-productive. CDR3 was defined by IMGT convention, running from the second conserved V-encoded cysteine to the conserved J-encoded phenylalanine. In an earlier analysis of roughly 610 of the donors, sequences lacking an unambiguous match to a single V gene segment were excluded. An earlier analysis of about 590 of the donors classified V segments as functional when productive rearrangements were above 56.7% and as segregating when the standard deviation between donors was above 5%. To diagnose cytomegalovirus status from the catalog of TCR beta chain sequences, a statistical classification framework was built. In a later analysis, TCR nucleotide sequences were compared against IMGT/GENE-DB human TR gene sequences so that V and J genes could be assigned. A later analysis assigned CDR3 sequences and most-parsimonious VDJ recombination scenarios with the TCRdist pipeline. In a later analysis, every TCR beta chain was defined by the combination of its CDR3 amino acid sequence and its V-gene family, and reads without a unique V-gene family were dropped. As a way to deal with suspected cross-contamination and a sequencing artifact, a later analysis dropped nearly 600 nucleotide sequences that were highly shared and had low generation probability. In a later analysis, a clonal expansion index was calculated for each public chain from normalized within-repertoire ranks of inferred template counts. In a later analysis, generation probabilities were computed using a VDJ recombination model fitted to out-of-frame rearrangements, and the results were checked against IGoR. A later analysis scored TCR-TCR, TCR-HLA and TCR-CMV co-occurrence with hypergeometric tests, applying a repertoire-size bias correction to TCR pairs. To estimate false discovery rates, a later analysis permuted the HLA or CMV assignments 20 times. In a later analysis, co-occurring TCRs were grouped using DBSCAN, with TCRdist sequence similarity added in when clustering inside HLA-allele-positive subsets. Co-occurrence clustering excluded repertoires with fewer than 30,000 or more than 120,000 public chains, plus five with anomalous nucleotide sharing. Held by TCRdb, this immuneACCESS table contains in-frame sequences only and omits some clones. Under half of the omission traces to an unresolved V gene where checked; the cause of the rest is unknown. The V and J calls and clone size are taken from that table; D and trimming were inferred from the DNA. For this sample the table gives about 99,000 clones, of which around 60% were detected only once. Around 3.3% of the sample is held by the ten biggest clonotypes.

Results and caveats for the whole study, not just this receptor: Assigning TCR associations to individual alleles was difficult when HLA alleles, especially DR and DQ, strongly co-occurred. Broadly in line with IMGT annotations, most TCR beta V segments showed up in productive rearrangements about 90% or about 30% of the time in an earlier analysis of roughly 590 of the donors. A further reported finding was that TCR beta sequences accurately predicted the HLA-A and HLA-B alleles for most subjects in the first cohort. In a later analysis, HLA-associated TCR beta chains showed more clonal expansion and lower generation probabilities than non-associated chains that were equally common. The presence/absence analyses assumed that sequencing depth was roughly uniform across donors, and that assumption may not be true. The classifier was reported to diagnose cytomegalovirus status with high specificity and sensitivity in both the original and validation cohorts. The authors suggested that the approach could potentially be extended to other disease states and immunological phenotypes. For the cohort, immune exposure information was limited to CMV serostatus. Several of the top co-occurrence clusters appeared to be linked to parvovirus B19, influenza, CMV and Epstein-Barr virus, according to a later analysis. In vitro tests confirmed that a few of the cytomegalovirus-associated TCR beta chains recognize cytomegalovirus antigens. In this cohort, only TCR beta chains were sequenced, and detectable features were limited by the absence of alpha or paired-chain data. The study listed 164 TCR beta chains as associated with cytomegalovirus. Because some donors lacked HLA typing at each locus, the association tests relied only on the typed subset. At a false discovery rate of 0.05, a later analysis linked around 15,000 TCR beta sequences to specific HLA alleles. In a later analysis, most CMV-associated TCR beta chains were found to appear HLA-restricted, with HLA associations seemingly driven largely by CMV exposure. Most TCR sequences were observed very rarely across donors, whereas some public TCRs were present in many individuals. According to a later analysis, TCR association rates differed among HLA loci, with DRB1 alleles showing the most associated TCRs and HLA-C alleles showing the fewest. The sequencing pipeline was judged likely to have produced a cluster of highly shared sequence variants as a technical artifact. Some IMGT-functional V segments, including TRBV6-2 and TRBV6-3, could not be distinguished by the 87-base-pair reads and were therefore excluded. Correlated functional status among segregating V segments might be attributable to linkage disequilibrium, but an unknown experimental factor could not be ruled out. The earlier analysis of some 560 of the donors excluded roughly 16 rarely observed V segments, including chromosome 9 orphons, because counts were too low. In a later genetic analysis, fewer N-insertions in productive TCRs were reported among donors in an Asian-associated ancestry cluster than the approximately 670-donor mean. A later genetic analysis associated a missense DCLRE1C variant with V-gene and J-gene trimming of TCR beta chains, and an independent cohort replicated the association.

The CDR3 holds 15 amino acids from the cysteine to the phenylalanine. CDR3 DNA is the only sequence kept; it has 45 bases, read in frame from the first base. CDR1 and CDR2, looked up from the germline V gene, are SGHNT and YENEEA. Trimming removed 3 bases from V and 2 bases from J, leaving 11 bases between the germline ends. The cohort comprised under 700 healthy bone marrow donors. At the time of sampling, all cohort members were nominally healthy, though unrecorded immune exposures were likely present. The donor tested CMV seronegative, placing the donor among the approximately 400 seronegative members of the cohort. Every donor gave a peripheral blood sample, and the peripheral blood mononuclear cells from that sample were used for TCR beta sequencing. Genomic DNA was extracted from the blood cell samples with the Qiagen DNeasy Blood Extraction Kit. This clone has just a few counts. Its antigen has not been determined. Per-base qualities were not stored, and no clone one base away is much larger.

The chain is encoded by TRBV11-3 joined to TRBJ2-1; the D segment could be TRBD2, given 5 matching bases. Sequencing was carried out using PBMCs. The origin of this receptor is a woman aged 50 to 60 in good health and CMV-seronegative. The DNA sequence is given as TGTGCCAGCAGCTTTGGGGAGAACCCCTACAATGAGCAGTTCTTC. Translation gives CASSFGENPYNEQFF. Reference TRBV11-3 and TRBJ2-1 genes cover what lies past the CDR3, so the full variable domain is EAGVVQSPRYKIIEKKQPVAFWCNPISGHNTLYWYLQNLGQGPELLIRYENEEAVDDSQLPKDRFSAERLKGVDSTLKIQPAELGDSAVYLCASSFGENPYNEQFFGPGTRLTVL.